This TCR beta chain was documented in a study of shared clonotypes between healthy human individuals. The germline V gene has CDR1 LNHDA and CDR2 SQIVND (reference sequence). V lost 5 bases, J lost 7 bases, and 9 bases stayed unmatched. CDR3 length: 17 residues. Assay: immunoSEQ multiplex PCR; the TCRdb copy retains only in-frame clones and omits some. Of a few hundred thousand clones listed, about 96% were seen once; the top ten hold 0.057%. Only one count was recorded for this clone. Sequences were obtained from naive CD4+ T cells sorted from blood. The sample's subset: CD45RA+ positively selected. The sequence came from a woman aged 25 to 39 in good health. The chain is built from TRBV19 and TRBJ2-1, with 15 positions matching TRBD2. The CDR3 DNA reads TGTGCCAGTAGTGCGGGACCCGGGACTAGCGGGAGGAATGAGCAGTTCTTC. As protein: CASSAGPGTSGRNEQFF.